These T cell receptor beta chains were read from a single sample in a study of blood T cell repertoires in COVID-19. Repertoires were generated with immunoSEQ multiplex PCR, while TCRdb's copy carries only in-frame clones and drops some. Here the sample spans some 270,000 clones, approximately 89% being singletons. Source material: peripheral blood. The receptors were sampled from a woman aged 40 to 50 who had recovered from COVID-19. The CDR3 runs from the conserved cysteine through the conserved F or W. A D gene is named only where the DNA matches it firmly. Only part of the rows carry a size: once, few, many, or a class if the clone is expanded.

clone_size j_call d_call v_call cdr3_nt cdr3_aa
. TRBJ1-6 TRBD1 TRBV5-1 TGCGCCAGCAGCCAAGGACAGGGAAATTCACCCCTCCACTTT CASSQGQGNSPLHF
few TRBJ2-7 . TRBV27 TGTGCCAGCAGGACCCAGGGGATCCCCGGGTACGAGCAGTACTTC CASRTQGIPGYEQYF
once TRBJ2-5 . TRBV2 TGTGCCAGCAGTGAAATGCTGATGGGAGCCAAAGAGACCCAGTACTTC CASSEMLMGAKETQYF
. TRBJ2-7 TRBD1 TRBV30 TGTGCCTGGAGGGGCAAATGGACAGGGCGAGCCTACGAGCAGTACTTC CAWRGKWTGRAYEQYF
once TRBJ1-1 . TRBV11-2 TGTGCCAGCAGCCCACCCTCGGGGACTGAAGCTTTCTTT CASSPPSGTEAFF
. TRBJ2-3 . TRBV2 TGTGCCGCTAGGTCGGTGACAGATACGCAGTATTTT CAARSVTDTQYF
. TRBJ2-7 . TRBV19 TGTGCCTCCTCGGGCAGGGGCTACGAGCAGTACTTC CASSGRGYEQYF
. TRBJ1-6 . TRBV11-2 TGTGCCAGCAGCTCTGGCTCAGGGGACAATTCACCCCTCCACTTT CASSSGSGDNSPLHF
. TRBJ2-1 TRBD2 TRBV5-6 TGTGCCAGCAGCCCAGGGAGCGGGAGCCCCAATGAGCAGTTCTTC CASSPGSGSPNEQFF
many TRBJ1-3 . TRBV19 TGTGCCAGTAGCCTTGACTCGCGCCCCATATATTTT CASSLDSRPIYF
. TRBJ1-5 TRBD1 TRBV3-1/TRBV3-2 TGTGCCAGCAGCCAAGGGTCAGGGGGAGATCAGCCCCAGCATTTT CASSQGSGGDQPQHF
many TRBJ2-1 TRBD1 TRBV6-5 TGTGCCAGCAGTAGGACAGGTTTGCTCTACAATGAGCAGTTCTTC CASSRTGLLYNEQFF
. TRBJ2-7 . TRBV29-1 TGCAGCGTTCTCAGGAGGGGAGAATCCTACGAGCAGTACTTC CSVLRRGESYEQYF
. TRBJ1-5 . TRBV28 TGTGCCGGCTCCACGCATACAGGAAATCAGCCCCAGCATTTT CAGSTHTGNQPQHF
. TRBJ2-2 . TRBV5-6 TGTGCCAGCAGCCCCCCCACAGTCGGGGAGCTGTTTTTT CASSPPTVGELFF
. TRBJ1-6 . TRBV12-3/TRBV12-4 TGTGCCAGCAGGACAACGGCAGATTCACCCCTCCACTTT CASRTTADSPLHF
. TRBJ1-3 . TRBV30 TGTGCCTGGAGTGTACTTAAAAGATCTGGAAACACCATATATTTT CAWSVLKRSGNTIYF
. TRBJ2-4 . TRBV6-2/TRBV6-3 TGTGCCAGCAGTTACCCTCTAGGAAGTCTAACCAAAAACATTCAGTACTTC CASSYPLGSLTKNIQYF
. TRBJ2-5 TRBD1 TRBV19 TGTGCCAGTAGTAGGACAGGGGGCTTTGGAGTGACCCAGTACTTC CASSRTGGFGVTQYF
. TRBJ2-5 . TRBV6-4 TGTGCCAGCAGTCAGGAATTCCAAGAGACCCAGTACTTC CASSQEFQETQYF
. TRBJ2-3 TRBD2 TRBV10-3 TGTGCCAACAAAGCAGCGGGAAGCACAGATACGCAGTATTTT CANKAAGSTDTQYF
. TRBJ1-1 TRBD1 TRBV7-9 TGTGCCAGCAGCTTAGGGGACAGGGTTTCACACACTGAAGCTTTCTTT CASSLGDRVSHTEAFF
once TRBJ2-1 . TRBV11-2 TGTGCCAGCAGCCCTGCTGGGCCAGGGGAGCAGTTCTTC CASSPAGPGEQFF
few TRBJ2-2 TRBD2 TRBV7-6 TGTGCCAGCAGCGACTCGCCGGCTAGCGGTGACACCGGGGAGCTGTTTTTT CASSDSPASGDTGELFF
. TRBJ2-2 . TRBV19 TGTGCCAGTAGACGAGACAGTCTGGACGGGGAGCTGTTTTTT CASRRDSLDGELFF
. TRBJ1-1 . TRBV19 TGTGCCAGTAGTATGGGTGGAACAGCCACTGAAGCTTTCTTT CASSMGGTATEAFF
. TRBJ1-3 . TRBV9 TGTGCCAGCAGCGTGGGGGGACCAGCCTCTGGAAACACCATATATTTT CASSVGGPASGNTIYF
. TRBJ2-2 . TRBV7-9 TGTGCCAGCAGCTTAGTCCCAGGGTATAGCACCGGGGAGCTGTTTTTT CASSLVPGYSTGELFF
. TRBJ2-5 TRBD1 TRBV9 TGTGCCAGCAGCGTACAGGGGGCGCTTGGAGAGACCCAGTACTTC CASSVQGALGETQYF
. TRBJ2-3 TRBD2 TRBV5-5 TGTGCCAGCAGCTCCACTAGCGGTACCACAGATACGCAGTATTTT CASSSTSGTTDTQYF
. TRBJ1-2 . TRBV2 TGTGCCAGCGGCGGGACGGCCCTCGACTATGGCTACACCTTC CASGGTALDYGYTF
. TRBJ2-3 TRBD2 TRBV19 TGTGCCAGTAGTCCTAGCGGCGTCACAGATACGCAGTATTTT CASSPSGVTDTQYF
. TRBJ2-2 TRBD2 TRBV27 TGTGCCGTCAGTTCGGGCGGGGGGTCCAACACCGGGGAGCTGTTTTTT CAVSSGGGSNTGELFF
. TRBJ1-1 . TRBV6-5 TGTGCCAGCAGTTACAGACTGGCCTCCCCTGAAGCTTTCTTT CASSYRLASPEAFF
. TRBJ2-5 TRBD2 TRBV10-2 TGCGCCAGCAGTGAGCCCGAACTAGCGGGGGAAGAGACCCAGTACTTC CASSEPELAGEETQYF
. TRBJ1-1 TRBD1 TRBV3-1/TRBV3-2 TGTGCCAGCAGCCCAGAGGGACAGCAGAACACTGAAGCTTTCTTT CASSPEGQQNTEAFF
. TRBJ2-5 TRBD2 TRBV7-7 TGTGCCAGCAGCGGAGGGGCTAGCGGGGGGCCCCAGGAGACCCAGTACTTC CASSGGASGGPQETQYF
. TRBJ2-5 . TRBV3-1/TRBV3-2 TGTGCCAGCAGCCAAGAGAAATCTCCCTGGGAGGAGACCCAGTACTTC CASSQEKSPWEETQYF
. TRBJ2-1 . TRBV19 TGTGCCAGCGGGGACTGGGCCTTAGAGCAGTTCTTC CASGDWALEQFF
. TRBJ1-1 . TRBV5-1 TGCGCCAGCAGCTTGGAGACTATGAACACTGAAGCTTTCTTT CASSLETMNTEAFF
. TRBJ2-7 TRBD1 TRBV5-5 TGTGCCAGCATCAGGGACAGGTCTAAGGACGAGCAGTACTTC CASIRDRSKDEQYF
. TRBJ1-5 . TRBV28 TGTGCCAGCACCTCCCCCTCCAGCAATCAGCCCCAGCATTTT CASTSPSSNQPQHF
. TRBJ1-3 . TRBV7-2 TGTGCCAGCAAACCGACAGCCCTTCCCTCTGGAAACACCATATATTTT CASKPTALPSGNTIYF
. TRBJ2-1 TRBD2 TRBV14 TGTGCCAGCAGCCAATTCCCTAGCGGGAGGAATGAGCAGTTCTTC CASSQFPSGRNEQFF
once TRBJ2-1 TRBD1 TRBV6-1 TGTGCCAGCAGTGAAAGGGACAGGGTAATATCTGAGCAGTTCTTC CASSERDRVISEQFF
. TRBJ2-5 TRBD2 TRBV18 TGTGCCAGCTCACTTGGGACTAGCGGGGTCGCCATACAAGAGACCCAGTACTTC CASSLGTSGVAIQETQYF
. TRBJ2-2 TRBD2 TRBV11-2 TGTGCCAGCAGCCCAGCGGGGGGAACGAACACCGGGGAGCTGTTTTTT CASSPAGGTNTGELFF
. TRBJ1-2 . TRBV4-2 TGTGCCAGCAGCCAAGATTCGCACTCGGGGAGGGGCTACACCTTC CASSQDSHSGRGYTF